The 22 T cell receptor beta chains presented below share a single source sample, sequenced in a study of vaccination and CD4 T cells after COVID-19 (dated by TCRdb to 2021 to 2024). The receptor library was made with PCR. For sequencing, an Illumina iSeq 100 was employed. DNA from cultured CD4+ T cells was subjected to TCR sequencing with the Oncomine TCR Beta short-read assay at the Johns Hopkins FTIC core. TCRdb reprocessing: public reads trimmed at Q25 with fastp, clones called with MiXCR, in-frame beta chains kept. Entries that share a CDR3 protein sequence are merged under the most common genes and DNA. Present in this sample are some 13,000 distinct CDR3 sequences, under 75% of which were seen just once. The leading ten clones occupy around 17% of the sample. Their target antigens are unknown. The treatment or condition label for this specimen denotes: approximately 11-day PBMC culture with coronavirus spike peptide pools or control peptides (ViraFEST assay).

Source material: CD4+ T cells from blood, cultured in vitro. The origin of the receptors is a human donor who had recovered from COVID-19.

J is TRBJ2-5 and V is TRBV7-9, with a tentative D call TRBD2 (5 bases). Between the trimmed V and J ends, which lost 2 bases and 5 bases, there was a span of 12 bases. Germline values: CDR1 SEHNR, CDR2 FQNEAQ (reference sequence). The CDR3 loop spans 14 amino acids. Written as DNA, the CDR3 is TGTGCCAGCAGCTTAAGAACGGGAAGGGAGACCCAGTACTTC. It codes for CASSLRTGRETQYF.

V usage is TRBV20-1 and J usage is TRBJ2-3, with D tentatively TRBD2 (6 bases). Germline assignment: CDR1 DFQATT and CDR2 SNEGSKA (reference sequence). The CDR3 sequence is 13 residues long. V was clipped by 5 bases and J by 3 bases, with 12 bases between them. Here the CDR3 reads CSAGPGSTDTQYF. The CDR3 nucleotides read TGCAGTGCTGGGCCCGGGAGTACAGATACGCAGTATTTT.

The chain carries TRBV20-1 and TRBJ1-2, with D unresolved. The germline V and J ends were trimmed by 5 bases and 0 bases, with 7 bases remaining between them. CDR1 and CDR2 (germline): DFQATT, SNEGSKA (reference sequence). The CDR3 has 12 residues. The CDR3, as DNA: TGCAGTGCTCCCACTGCTAACTATGGCTACACCTTC. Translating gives CSAPTANYGYTF.

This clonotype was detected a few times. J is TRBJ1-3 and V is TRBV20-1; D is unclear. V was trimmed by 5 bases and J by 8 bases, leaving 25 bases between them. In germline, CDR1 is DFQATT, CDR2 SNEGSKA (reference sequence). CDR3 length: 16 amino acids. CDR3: CSASPPQHGSGDTIYF. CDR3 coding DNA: TGCAGTGCTTCCCCCCCTCAACACGGTTCTGGGGACACCATATATTTT.

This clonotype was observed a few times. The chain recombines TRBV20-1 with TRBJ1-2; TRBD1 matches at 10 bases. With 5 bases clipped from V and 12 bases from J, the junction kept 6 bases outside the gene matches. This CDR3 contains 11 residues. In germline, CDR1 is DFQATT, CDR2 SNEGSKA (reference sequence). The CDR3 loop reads CSADRGLGNTF. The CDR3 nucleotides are TGCAGTGCTGACAGGGGGCTAGGAAACACCTTC.

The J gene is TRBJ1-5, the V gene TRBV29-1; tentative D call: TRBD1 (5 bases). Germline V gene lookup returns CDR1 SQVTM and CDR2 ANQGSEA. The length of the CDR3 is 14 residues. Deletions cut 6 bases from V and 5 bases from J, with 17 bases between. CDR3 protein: CSVTTGTLDQPQHF. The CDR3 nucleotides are TGCAGCGTCACCACCGGGACCCTGGATCAGCCCCAGCATTTT.

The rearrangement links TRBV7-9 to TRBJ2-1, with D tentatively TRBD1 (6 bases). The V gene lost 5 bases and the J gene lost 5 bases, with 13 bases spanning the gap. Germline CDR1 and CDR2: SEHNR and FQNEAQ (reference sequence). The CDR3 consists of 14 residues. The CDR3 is CASSPGRGDNEQFF. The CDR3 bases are TGTGCCAGCAGCCCGGGCAGGGGCGACAATGAGCAGTTCTTC.

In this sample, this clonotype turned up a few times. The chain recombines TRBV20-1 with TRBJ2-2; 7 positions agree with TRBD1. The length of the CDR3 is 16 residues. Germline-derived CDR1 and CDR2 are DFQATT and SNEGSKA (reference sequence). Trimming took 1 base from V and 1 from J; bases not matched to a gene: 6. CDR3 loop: CSARVGDRVNTGELFF. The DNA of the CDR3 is TGCAGTGCTAGAGTGGGGGACAGAGTGAACACCGGGGAGCTGTTTTTT.

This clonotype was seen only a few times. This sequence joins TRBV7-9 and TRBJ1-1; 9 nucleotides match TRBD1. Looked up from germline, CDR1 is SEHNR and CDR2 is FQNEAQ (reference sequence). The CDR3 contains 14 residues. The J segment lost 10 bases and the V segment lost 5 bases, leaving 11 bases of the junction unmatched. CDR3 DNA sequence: TGTGCCAGCAGCGCCTCGACAGGGGGGGATGGAGCTTTCTTT. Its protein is CASSASTGGDGAFF.

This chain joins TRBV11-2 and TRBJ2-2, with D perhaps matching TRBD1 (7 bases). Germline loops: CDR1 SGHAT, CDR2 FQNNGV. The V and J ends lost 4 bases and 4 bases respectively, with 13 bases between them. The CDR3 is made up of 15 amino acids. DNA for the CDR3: TGTGCCAGCAGCTCGGGGGCAGGGGGCACCGGGGAGCTGTTTTTT. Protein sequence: CASSSGAGGTGELFF.

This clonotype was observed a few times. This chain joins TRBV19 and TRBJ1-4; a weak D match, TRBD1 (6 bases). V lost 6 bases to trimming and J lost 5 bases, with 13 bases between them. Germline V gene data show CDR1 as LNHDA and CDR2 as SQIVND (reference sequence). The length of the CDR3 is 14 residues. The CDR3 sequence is CASRRSGQNEKLFF. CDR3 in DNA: TGTGCCAGTAGACGATCCGGACAGAATGAAAAACTGTTTTTT. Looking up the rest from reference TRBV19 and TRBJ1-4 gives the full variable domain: DGGITQSPKYLFRKEGQNVTLSCEQNLNHDAMYWYRQDPGQGLRLIYYSQIVNDFQKGDIAEGYSVSREKKESFPLTVTSAQKNPTAFYLCASRRSGQNEKLFFGSGTQLSVL.

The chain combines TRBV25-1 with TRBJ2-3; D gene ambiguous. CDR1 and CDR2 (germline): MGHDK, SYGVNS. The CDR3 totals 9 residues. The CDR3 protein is CACTDTQYF. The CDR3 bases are TGTGCGTGCACAGATACGCAGTATTTT.

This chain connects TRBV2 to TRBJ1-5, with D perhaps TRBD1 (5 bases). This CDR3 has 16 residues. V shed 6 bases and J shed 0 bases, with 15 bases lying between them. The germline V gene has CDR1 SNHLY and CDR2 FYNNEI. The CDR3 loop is CASSADGTFSNQPQHF. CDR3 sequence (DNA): TGTGCCAGCAGCGCGGACGGGACTTTTAGCAATCAGCCCCAGCATTTT.

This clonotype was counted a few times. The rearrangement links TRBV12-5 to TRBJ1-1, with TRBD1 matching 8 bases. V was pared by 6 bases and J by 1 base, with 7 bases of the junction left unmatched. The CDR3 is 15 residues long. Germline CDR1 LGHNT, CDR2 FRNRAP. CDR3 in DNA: TGTGCTAGTGGCCTACCGGACAGGGAGAACACTGAAGCTTTCTTT. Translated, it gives CASGLPDRENTEAFF.

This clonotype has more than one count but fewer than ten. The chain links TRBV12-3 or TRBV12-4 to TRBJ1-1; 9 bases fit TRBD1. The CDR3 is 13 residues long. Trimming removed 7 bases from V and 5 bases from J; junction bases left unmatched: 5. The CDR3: CASTIGQGTEAFF. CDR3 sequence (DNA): TGTGCCAGCACCATCGGACAGGGGACTGAAGCTTTCTTT.

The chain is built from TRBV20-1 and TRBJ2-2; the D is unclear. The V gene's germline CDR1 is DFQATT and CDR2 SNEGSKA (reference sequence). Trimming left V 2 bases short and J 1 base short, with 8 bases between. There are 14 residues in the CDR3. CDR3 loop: CSARPRKNTGELFF. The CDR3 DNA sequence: TGCAGTGCTAGACCCCGAAAGAACACCGGGGAGCTGTTTTTT.

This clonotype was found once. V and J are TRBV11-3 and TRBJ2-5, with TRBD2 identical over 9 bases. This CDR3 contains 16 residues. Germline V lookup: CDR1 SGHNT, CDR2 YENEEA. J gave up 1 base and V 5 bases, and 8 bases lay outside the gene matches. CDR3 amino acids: CASSVGTSRIQETQYF. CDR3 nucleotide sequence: TGTGCCAGCAGCGTCGGGACTAGCCGAATCCAAGAGACCCAGTACTTC.

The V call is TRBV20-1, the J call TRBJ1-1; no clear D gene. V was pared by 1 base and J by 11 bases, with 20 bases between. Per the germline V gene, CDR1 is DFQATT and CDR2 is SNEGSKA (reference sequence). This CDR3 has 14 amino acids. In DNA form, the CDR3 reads TGCAGTGCTAGAGCTCCTGAGGAGTTCCGAGGGGCTTTCTTT. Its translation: CSARAPEEFRGAFF.

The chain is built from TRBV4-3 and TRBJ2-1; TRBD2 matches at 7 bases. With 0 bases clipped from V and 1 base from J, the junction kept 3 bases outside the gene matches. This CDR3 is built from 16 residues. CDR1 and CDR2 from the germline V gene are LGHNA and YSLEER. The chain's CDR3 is CASSQDWRESYNEQFF. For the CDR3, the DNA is TGCGCCAGCAGCCAAGATTGGCGGGAGTCCTACAATGAGCAGTTCTTC.

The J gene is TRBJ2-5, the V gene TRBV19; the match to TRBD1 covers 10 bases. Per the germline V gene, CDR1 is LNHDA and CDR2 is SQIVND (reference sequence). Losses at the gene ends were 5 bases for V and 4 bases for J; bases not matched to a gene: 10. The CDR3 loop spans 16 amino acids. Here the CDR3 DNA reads TGTGCCAGTAGTCCCCCGACAGGGGGCGGACGAGAGACCCAGTACTTC. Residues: CASSPPTGGGRETQYF. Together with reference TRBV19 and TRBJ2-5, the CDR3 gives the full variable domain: DGGITQSPKYLFRKEGQNVTLSCEQNLNHDAMYWYRQDPGQGLRLIYYSQIVNDFQKGDIAEGYSVSREKKESFPLTVTSAQKNPTAFYLCASSPPTGGGRETQYFGPGTRLLVL.

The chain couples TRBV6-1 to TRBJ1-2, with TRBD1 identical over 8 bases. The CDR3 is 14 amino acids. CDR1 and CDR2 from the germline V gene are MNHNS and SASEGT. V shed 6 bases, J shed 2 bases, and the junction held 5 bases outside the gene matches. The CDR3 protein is CASRRQGSNYGYTF. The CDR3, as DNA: TGTGCCAGCAGGCGACAGGGGTCAAACTATGGCTACACCTTC.

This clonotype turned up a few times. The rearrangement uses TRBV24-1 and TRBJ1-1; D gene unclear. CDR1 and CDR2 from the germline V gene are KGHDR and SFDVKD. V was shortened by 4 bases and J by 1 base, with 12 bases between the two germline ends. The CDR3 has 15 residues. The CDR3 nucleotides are TGTGCCACCAGTGACCTCACGAATCAGAACACTGAAGCTTTCTTT. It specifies CATSDLTNQNTEAFF.